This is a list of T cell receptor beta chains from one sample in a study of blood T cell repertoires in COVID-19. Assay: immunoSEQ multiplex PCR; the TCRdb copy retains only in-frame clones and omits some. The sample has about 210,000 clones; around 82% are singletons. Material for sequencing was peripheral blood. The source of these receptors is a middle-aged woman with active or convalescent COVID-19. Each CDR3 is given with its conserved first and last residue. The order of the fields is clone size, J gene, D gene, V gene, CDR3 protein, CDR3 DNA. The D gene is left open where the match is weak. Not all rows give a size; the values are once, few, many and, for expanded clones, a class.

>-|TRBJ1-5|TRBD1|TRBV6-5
CASSRGPDPSQPQHF
TGTGCCAGCAGTAGGGGGCCCGACCCCAGTCAGCCCCAGCATTTT
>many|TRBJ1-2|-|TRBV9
CASSPRGGFYGYTF
TGTGCCAGCAGCCCAAGGGGGGGCTTCTATGGCTACACCTTC
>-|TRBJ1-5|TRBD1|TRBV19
CASSITGGGNQPQHF
TGTGCCAGTAGTATAACAGGGGGGGGTAATCAGCCCCAGCATTTT
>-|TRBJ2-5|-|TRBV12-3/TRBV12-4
CASSLLRETQYF
TGTGCCAGCAGTTTACTACGGGAGACCCAGTACTTC
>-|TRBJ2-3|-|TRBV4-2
CASSQESMSTDTQYF
TGTGCCAGCAGCCAAGAGTCAATGAGCACAGATACGCAGTATTTT
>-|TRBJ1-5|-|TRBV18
CASSPTTGLSNQPQHF
TGTGCCAGCTCACCCACTACAGGTCTTAGCAATCAGCCCCAGCATTTT
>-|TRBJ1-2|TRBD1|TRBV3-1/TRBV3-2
CASSQDLGTEYGYTF
TGTGCCAGCAGCCAAGATCTGGGGACAGAATATGGCTACACCTTC
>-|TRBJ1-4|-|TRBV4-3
CASSLWGRVATNEKLFF
TGCGCCAGCAGCCTTTGGGGGAGGGTCGCAACTAATGAAAAACTGTTTTTT
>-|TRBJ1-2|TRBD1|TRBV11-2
CASSPDRDYGYTF
TGTGCCAGCAGCCCCGACAGGGACTATGGCTACACCTTC
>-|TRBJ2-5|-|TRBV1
CTSSTPNGTSGGERETQYF
TGCACCAGCAGCACCCCTAACGGGACTAGCGGGGGGGAGCGGGAGACCCAGTACTTC
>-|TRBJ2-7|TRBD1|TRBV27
CASSSGQGPYEQYF
TGTGCCAGCAGTTCAGGACAGGGTCCCTACGAGCAGTACTTC
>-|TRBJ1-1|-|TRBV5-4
CASSFDTGAEAFF
TGTGCCAGCAGCTTTGACACTGGCGCTGAAGCTTTCTTT
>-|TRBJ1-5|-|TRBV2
CASSESQGNQPQHF
TGTGCCAGCAGTGAAAGCCAGGGCAATCAGCCCCAGCATTTT
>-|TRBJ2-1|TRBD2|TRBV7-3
CASSSASGDYNEQFF
TGTGCCAGCAGCTCTGCTAGCGGGGATTACAATGAGCAGTTCTTC
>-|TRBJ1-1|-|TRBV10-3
CAISESGAKAFF
TGTGCCATCAGTGAGTCGGGGGCAAAAGCTTTCTTT
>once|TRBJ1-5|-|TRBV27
CASSPNRNSNQPQHF
TGTGCCAGCAGTCCCAACAGGAATAGCAATCAGCCCCAGCATTTT
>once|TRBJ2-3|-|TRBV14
CASSQDKAGAGDTQYF
TGTGCCAGCAGCCAAGATAAGGCAGGGGCTGGAGATACGCAGTATTTT
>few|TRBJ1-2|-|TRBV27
CASSLSTSSTGENGYTF
TGTGCCAGCAGTTTATCCACCTCCTCGACCGGGGAAAATGGCTACACCTTC
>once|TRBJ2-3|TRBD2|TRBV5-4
CASSFDARAGADTQYF
TGTGCCAGCAGCTTCGATGCCCGGGCGGGAGCAGATACGCAGTATTTT
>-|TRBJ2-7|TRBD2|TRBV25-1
CASSDVAGVGMGEQYF
TGTGCCAGCAGTGATGTAGCGGGAGTCGGAATGGGCGAGCAGTACTTC
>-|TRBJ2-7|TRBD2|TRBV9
CASSVGAGGPYEQYF
TGTGCCAGCAGCGTGGGGGCGGGAGGGCCCTACGAGCAGTACTTC
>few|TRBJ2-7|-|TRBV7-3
CASSIAGQNYEQYF
TGTGCCAGCAGCATCGCGGGACAGAACTACGAGCAGTACTTC
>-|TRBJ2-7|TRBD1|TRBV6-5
CASSKGQGYEQYF
TGTGCCAGCAGTAAGGGACAGGGGTACGAGCAGTACTTC
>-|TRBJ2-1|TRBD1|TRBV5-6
CASGNRDRADNEQFF
TGTGCCAGCGGGAACCGGGACAGGGCGGACAATGAGCAGTTCTTC
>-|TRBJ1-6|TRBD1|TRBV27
CASSWGTVNSPLHF
TGTGCCAGCAGTTGGGGGACAGTAAATTCACCCCTCCACTTT
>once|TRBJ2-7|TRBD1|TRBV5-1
CASSLRVTGASYEQYF
TGCGCCAGCAGCTTGAGGGTCACAGGGGCATCCTACGAGCAGTACTTC
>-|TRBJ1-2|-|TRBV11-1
CASSLLRQNYGYTF
TGTGCCAGCAGCTTATTGAGACAGAACTATGGCTACACCTTC
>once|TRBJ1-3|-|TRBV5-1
CASRYGNTIYF
TGCGCCAGCCGGTACGGAAACACCATATATTTT
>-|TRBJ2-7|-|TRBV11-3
CASSLDLSGVWASEQYF
TGTGCCAGCAGCTTAGATCTATCAGGGGTCTGGGCCTCCGAGCAGTACTTC
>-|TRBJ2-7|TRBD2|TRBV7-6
CASSATSGSGYEQYF
TGTGCCAGCAGCGCTACTAGCGGGAGCGGGTACGAGCAGTACTTC
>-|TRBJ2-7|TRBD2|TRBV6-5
CASRGAYAGALEQYF
TGTGCCAGCAGAGGGGCCTATGCGGGAGCTCTCGAGCAGTACTTC
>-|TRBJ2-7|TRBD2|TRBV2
CASTPKRPSGGSYEQYF
TGTGCCAGCACCCCAAAACGCCCTAGCGGGGGGTCCTACGAGCAGTACTTC
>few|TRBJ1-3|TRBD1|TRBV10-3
CAGRGRDRNTIYF
TGTGCCGGCAGGGGGCGCGATAGAAACACCATATATTTT
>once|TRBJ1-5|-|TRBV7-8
CASSIKTSPGNQPQHF
TGTGCCAGCAGCATCAAAACGAGTCCGGGCAATCAGCCCCAGCATTTT
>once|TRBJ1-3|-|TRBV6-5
CATQGNTNSGNTIYF
TGTGCCACCCAAGGAAACACTAACTCTGGAAACACCATATATTTT
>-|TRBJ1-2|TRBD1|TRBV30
CAWSAGGPNYGYTF
TGTGCCTGGAGTGCAGGGGGCCCTAACTATGGCTACACCTTC
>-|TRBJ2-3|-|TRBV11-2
CASSPGYTQYF
TGTGCCAGCAGCCCAGGCTATACGCAGTATTTT
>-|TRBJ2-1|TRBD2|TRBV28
CASRTSGPVYNEQFF
TGTGCCAGCCGGACTAGCGGGCCCGTCTACAATGAGCAGTTCTTC
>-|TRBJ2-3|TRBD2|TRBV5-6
CASSFSLGLADTDTQYF
TGTGCCAGCAGCTTCTCCCTAGGACTAGCGGACACAGATACGCAGTATTTT
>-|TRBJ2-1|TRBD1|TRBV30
CAWSVQGSYNEQFF
TGTGCCTGGAGTGTACAGGGGTCCTACAATGAGCAGTTCTTC
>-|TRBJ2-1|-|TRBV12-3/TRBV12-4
CASSLGGSEQFF
TGTGCCAGCAGTTTAGGAGGGAGTGAGCAGTTCTTC
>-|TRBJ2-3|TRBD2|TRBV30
CAWSLTSGSTDTQYF
TGTGCCTGGAGTCTCACTAGCGGTAGCACAGATACGCAGTATTTT
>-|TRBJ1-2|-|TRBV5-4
CASSFGGREGFTYGYTF
TGTGCCAGCAGCTTTGGGGGGCGGGAGGGCTTCACCTATGGCTACACCTTC
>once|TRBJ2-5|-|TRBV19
CASSALSAKTQYF
TGTGCCAGTAGTGCTCTGAGTGCGAAGACCCAGTACTTC
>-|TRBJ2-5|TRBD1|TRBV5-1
CASSLAVRGRKETQYF
TGCGCCAGCAGCTTGGCCGTCAGGGGGCGGAAAGAGACCCAGTACTTC
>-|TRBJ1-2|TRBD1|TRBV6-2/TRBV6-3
CASSYGTAVPDGYTF
TGTGCCAGCAGTTACGGGACAGCGGTTCCTGATGGCTACACCTTC
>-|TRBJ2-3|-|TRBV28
CASEAPARVIDTQYF
TGTGCCAGTGAAGCCCCGGCCAGGGTGATAGATACGCAGTATTTT
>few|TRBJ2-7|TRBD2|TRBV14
CASSRALAGREQYF
TGTGCCAGCAGCCGGGCACTAGCGGGACGCGAGCAGTACTTC
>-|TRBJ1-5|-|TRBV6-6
CASRGLGAEQPQHF
TGTGCCAGCAGGGGTTTAGGGGCCGAGCAGCCCCAGCATTTT
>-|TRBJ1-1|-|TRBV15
CATSTRTGEAFF
TGTGCCACCAGCACTCGTACAGGGGAAGCTTTCTTT
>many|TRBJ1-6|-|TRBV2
CASRAGDNSPLHF
TGTGCCAGCAGGGCGGGAGACAATTCACCCCTCCACTTT
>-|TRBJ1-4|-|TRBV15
CATREALGNEKLFF
TGTGCCACCAGGGAGGCGTTGGGTAATGAAAAACTGTTTTTT
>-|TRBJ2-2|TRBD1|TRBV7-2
CASSLGDRGPGELFF
TGTGCCAGCAGCTTAGGGGACAGGGGCCCCGGGGAGCTGTTTTTT
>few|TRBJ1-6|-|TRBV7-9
CASSPSGGTNSPLHF
TGTGCCAGCAGTCCCTCCGGGGGAACCAATTCACCCCTCCACTTT
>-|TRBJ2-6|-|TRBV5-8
CASSLNVRDSGANVLTF
TGTGCCAGCAGCTTGAATGTCAGGGACTCTGGGGCCAACGTCCTGACTTTC
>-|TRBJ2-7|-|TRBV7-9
CASSLAGGSYEQYF
TGTGCCAGCAGCTTAGCCGGGGGATCCTACGAGCAGTACTTC
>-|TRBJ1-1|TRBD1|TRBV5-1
CASSREPPRYDRGLSTEAFF
TGCGCCAGCAGCCGCGAACCACCCCGGTACGACAGGGGGCTGAGCACTGAAGCTTTCTTT
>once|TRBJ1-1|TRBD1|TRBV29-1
CSAGDSEAFF
TGCAGCGCTGGGGACAGTGAAGCTTTCTTT
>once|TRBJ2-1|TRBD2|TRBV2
CASNKNPGSSGLYNEQFF
TGTGCCAGCAACAAGAACCCAGGTTCTAGCGGGCTCTACAATGAGCAGTTCTTC